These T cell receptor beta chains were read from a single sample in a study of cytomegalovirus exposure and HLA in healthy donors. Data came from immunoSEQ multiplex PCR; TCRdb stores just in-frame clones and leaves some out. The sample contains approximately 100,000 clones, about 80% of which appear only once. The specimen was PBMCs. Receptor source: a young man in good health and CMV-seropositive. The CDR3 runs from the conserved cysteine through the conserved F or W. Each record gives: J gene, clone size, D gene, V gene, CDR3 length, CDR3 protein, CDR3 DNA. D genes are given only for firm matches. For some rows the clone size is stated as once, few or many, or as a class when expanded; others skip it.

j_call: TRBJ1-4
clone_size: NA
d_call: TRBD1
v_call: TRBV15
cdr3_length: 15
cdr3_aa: CATSRPGQGNEKLFF
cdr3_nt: TGTGCCACCAGCAGGCCGGGACAGGGTAATGAAAAACTGTTTTTT

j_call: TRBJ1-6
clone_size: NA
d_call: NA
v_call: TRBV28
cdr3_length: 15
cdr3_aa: CASTLPRGYNSPLHF
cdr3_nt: TGTGCCAGCACTCTTCCCCGCGGCTATAATTCACCCCTCCACTTT

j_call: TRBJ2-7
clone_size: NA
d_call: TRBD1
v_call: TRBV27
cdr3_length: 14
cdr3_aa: CASIGTGAPHEQYF
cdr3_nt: TGTGCCAGCATAGGGACAGGGGCGCCCCACGAGCAGTACTTC

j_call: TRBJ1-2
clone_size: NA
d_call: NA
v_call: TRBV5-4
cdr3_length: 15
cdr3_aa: CASSLIEFEAYGYTF
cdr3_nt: TGTGCCAGCAGCTTGATAGAGTTTGAAGCCTATGGCTACACCTTC

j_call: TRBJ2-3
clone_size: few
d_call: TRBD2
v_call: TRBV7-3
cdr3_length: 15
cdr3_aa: CASSFLAGTTDTQYF
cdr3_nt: TGTGCCAGCAGCTTCTTAGCGGGGACCACAGATACGCAGTATTTT

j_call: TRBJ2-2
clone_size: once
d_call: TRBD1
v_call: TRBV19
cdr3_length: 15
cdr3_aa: CASSPGQGDGGELFF
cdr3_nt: TGTGCCAGTAGTCCGGGACAGGGGGATGGAGGGGAGCTGTTTTTT

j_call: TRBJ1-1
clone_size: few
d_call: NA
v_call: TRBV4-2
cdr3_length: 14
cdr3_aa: CASRLETGNTEAFF
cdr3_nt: TGTGCCAGCAGACTCGAGACAGGGAACACTGAAGCTTTCTTT

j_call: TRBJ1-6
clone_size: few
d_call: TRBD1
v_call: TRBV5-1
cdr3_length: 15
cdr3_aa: CASSLGQGYNSPLHF
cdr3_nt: TGCGCCAGCAGCTTGGGACAGGGGTATAATTCACCCCTCCACTTT

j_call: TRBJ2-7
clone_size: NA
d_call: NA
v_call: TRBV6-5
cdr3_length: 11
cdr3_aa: CASSYSSEQYF
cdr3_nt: TGTGCCAGCAGTTACTCGTCTGAGCAGTACTTC

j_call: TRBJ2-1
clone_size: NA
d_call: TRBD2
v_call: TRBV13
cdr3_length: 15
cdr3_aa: CASSFQLAGGREQFF
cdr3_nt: TGTGCCAGCAGCTTCCAACTAGCGGGGGGGAGGGAGCAGTTCTTC

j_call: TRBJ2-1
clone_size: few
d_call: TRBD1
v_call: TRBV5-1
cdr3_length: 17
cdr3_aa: CASSFMGAQGVYNEQFF
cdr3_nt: TGCGCCAGCAGCTTTATGGGGGCCCAGGGGGTCTACAATGAGCAGTTCTTC

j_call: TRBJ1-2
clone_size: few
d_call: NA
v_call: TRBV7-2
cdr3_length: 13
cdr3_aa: CASSPNIDRGYTF
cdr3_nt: TGTGCCAGCAGCCCAAACATAGACAGGGGCTACACCTTC

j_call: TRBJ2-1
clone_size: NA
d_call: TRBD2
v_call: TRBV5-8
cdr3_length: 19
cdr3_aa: CASSQSGLAGFSSYNEQFF
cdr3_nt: TGTGCCAGCAGCCAATCGGGACTAGCGGGGTTTAGCTCCTACAATGAGCAGTTCTTC

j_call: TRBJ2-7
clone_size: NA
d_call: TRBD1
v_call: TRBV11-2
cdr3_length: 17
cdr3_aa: CASSLDRGQAFSYEQYF
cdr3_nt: TGTGCCAGCAGCTTAGATAGGGGGCAGGCATTCTCCTACGAGCAGTACTTC

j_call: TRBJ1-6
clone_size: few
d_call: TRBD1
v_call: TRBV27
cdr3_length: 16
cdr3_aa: CASSLGGAGGFSPLHF
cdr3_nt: TGTGCCAGCAGTTTAGGGGGGGCAGGGGGCTTTTCACCCCTCCACTTT

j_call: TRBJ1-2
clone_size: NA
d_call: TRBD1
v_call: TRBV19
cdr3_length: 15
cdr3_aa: CASIPNRGPNYGYTF
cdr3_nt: TGTGCCAGTATTCCAAACAGGGGACCTAACTATGGCTACACCTTC

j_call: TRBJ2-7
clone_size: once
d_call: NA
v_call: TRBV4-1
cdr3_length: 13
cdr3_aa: CASSQDPLYEQYF
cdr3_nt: TGCGCCAGCAGCCAAGATCCCCTATACGAGCAGTACTTC

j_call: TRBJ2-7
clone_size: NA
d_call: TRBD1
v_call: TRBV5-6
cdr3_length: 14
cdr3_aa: CASSMGQGALEQYF
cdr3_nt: TGTGCCAGCAGCATGGGACAGGGGGCCTTGGAGCAGTACTTC

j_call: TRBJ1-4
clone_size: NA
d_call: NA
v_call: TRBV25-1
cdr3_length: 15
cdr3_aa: CASSEWGEANEKLFF
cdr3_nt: TGTGCCAGCAGTGAATGGGGGGAGGCAAATGAAAAACTGTTTTTT

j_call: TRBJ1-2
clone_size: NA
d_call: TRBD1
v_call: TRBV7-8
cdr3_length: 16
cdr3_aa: CASSSGTGQLTGGYTF
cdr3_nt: TGTGCCAGCAGCTCCGGGACAGGCCAACTAACGGGTGGCTACACCTTC

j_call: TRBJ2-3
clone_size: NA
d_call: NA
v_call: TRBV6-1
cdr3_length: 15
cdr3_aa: CASSEASGSSDTQYF
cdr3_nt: TGTGCCAGCAGTGAGGCATCCGGGTCCTCAGATACGCAGTATTTT

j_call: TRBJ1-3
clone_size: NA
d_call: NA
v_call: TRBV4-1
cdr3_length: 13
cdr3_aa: CASSGGAENTIYF
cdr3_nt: TGCGCCAGCAGCGGGGGGGCTGAAAACACCATATATTTT